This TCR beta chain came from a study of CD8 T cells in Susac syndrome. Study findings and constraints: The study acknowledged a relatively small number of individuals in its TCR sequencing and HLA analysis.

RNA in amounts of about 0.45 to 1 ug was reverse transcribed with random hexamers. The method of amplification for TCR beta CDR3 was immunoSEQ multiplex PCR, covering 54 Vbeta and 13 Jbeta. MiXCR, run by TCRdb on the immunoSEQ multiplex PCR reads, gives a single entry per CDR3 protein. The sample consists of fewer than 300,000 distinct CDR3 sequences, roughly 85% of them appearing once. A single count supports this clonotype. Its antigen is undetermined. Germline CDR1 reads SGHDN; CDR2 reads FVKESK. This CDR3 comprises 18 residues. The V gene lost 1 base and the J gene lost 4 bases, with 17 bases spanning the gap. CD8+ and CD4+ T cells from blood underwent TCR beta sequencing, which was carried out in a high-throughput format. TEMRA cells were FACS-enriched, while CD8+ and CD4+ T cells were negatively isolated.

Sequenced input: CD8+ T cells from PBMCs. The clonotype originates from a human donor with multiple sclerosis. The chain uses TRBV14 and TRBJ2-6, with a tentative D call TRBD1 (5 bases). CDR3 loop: CASSQVLSDTPGANVLTF. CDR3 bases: TGTGCCAGCAGCCAAGTTCTATCGGACACCCCCGGGGCCAACGTCCTGACTTTC.